These T cell receptor beta chains were read from a single sample in a study of cytomegalovirus exposure and HLA in healthy donors. Using immunoSEQ multiplex PCR, the repertoire was profiled, and TCRdb retains in-frame clones only, with some absent. The table lists about 130,000 clones, approximately 75% of them singletons, with 5.5% to 7% in the top ten. Sequencing input: PBMCs. The receptors here all came from a woman between 40 and 50 years old in good health and CMV-seropositive. The CDR3 runs from the conserved cysteine through the conserved F or W. A D gene is named only where the DNA matches it firmly. Clone size is not always given. Where it is, it says once, few, many or a class for expanded clones.

NA,TRBD2,TRBJ2-1,TRBV2,CASSEEVLAGAYNEQFF,TGTGCCAGCAGTGAAGAGGTACTAGCGGGGGCCTACAATGAGCAGTTCTTC
NA,TRBD1,TRBJ2-3,TRBV27,CASSLGTGKTDTQYF,TGTGCCAGCAGTTTGGGGACAGGGAAGACAGATACGCAGTATTTT
NA,NA,TRBJ1-6,TRBV9,CASSVLDLRSPLHF,TGTGCCAGCAGCGTACTCGACCTGAGGTCACCCCTCCACTTT
NA,TRBD1,TRBJ2-2,TRBV5-1,CASSLPGGNTGELFF,TGCGCCAGCAGCTTGCCAGGGGGGAACACCGGGGAGCTGTTTTTT
few,NA,TRBJ2-6,TRBV29-1,CSVTGRSSGANVLTF,TGCAGCGTTACAGGTCGAAGCTCTGGGGCCAACGTCCTGACTTTC
medium-sized,NA,TRBJ2-7,TRBV28,CASSLGNREWYF,TGTGCCAGCAGTTTAGGTAACAGGGAGTGGTACTTC
NA,TRBD2,TRBJ2-5,TRBV13,CASSPPLAGGQETQYF,TGTGCCAGCAGCCCCCCGCTCGCGGGGGGGCAAGAGACCCAGTACTTC
NA,NA,TRBJ1-2,TRBV5-4,CASRSQGISIVSSYGYTF,TGTGCCAGCAGGTCCCAGGGGATATCAATTGTATCAAGCTATGGCTACACCTTC
NA,TRBD2,TRBJ2-5,TRBV7-2,CASSLVAGDGETQYF,TGTGCCAGCAGCTTAGTAGCGGGAGATGGGGAGACCCAGTACTTC
NA,TRBD2,TRBJ2-3,TRBV5-1,CASSGGLAGASTDTQYF,TGCGCCAGCAGCGGGGGACTAGCGGGGGCTAGCACAGATACGCAGTATTTT
NA,NA,TRBJ2-2,TRBV11-3,CASSLTTGELFF,TGTGCCAGCAGCCTCACTACCGGGGAGCTGTTTTTT
NA,NA,TRBJ1-1,TRBV9,CASSVGGGGKGTEAFF,TGTGCCAGCAGCGTAGGAGGGGGGGGGAAAGGGACTGAAGCTTTCTTT
NA,TRBD1,TRBJ1-1,TRBV9,CASSVIGTGGGYTEAFF,TGTGCCAGCAGCGTTATTGGGACAGGGGGCGGTTATACTGAAGCTTTCTTT
NA,TRBD2,TRBJ2-7,TRBV4-3,CASSQLMLGLGVYEQYF,TGCGCCAGCAGCCAATTGATGCTGGGACTAGGGGTTTACGAGCAGTACTTC
NA,NA,TRBJ2-7,TRBV29-1,CSAGTPYEQYF,TGCAGCGCCGGGACTCCCTACGAGCAGTACTTC
NA,NA,TRBJ2-1,TRBV6-5,CASSYLRTAERNEQFF,TGTGCCAGCAGTTACCTCAGGACTGCCGAGAGGAATGAGCAGTTCTTC
once,NA,TRBJ1-2,TRBV5-6,CASSSRGLDSGRNGYTF,TGTGCCAGCAGCTCTCGGGGGCTTGACAGCGGGAGAAATGGCTACACCTTC
few,TRBD2,TRBJ2-1,TRBV7-3,CASSFTSDSYNEQFF,TGTGCCAGCAGCTTCACTAGCGACTCCTACAATGAGCAGTTCTTC
NA,TRBD1,TRBJ2-3,TRBV7-7,CASSFGTGGTDTQYF,TGTGCTAGCAGCTTTGGGACAGGGGGCACAGATACGCAGTATTTT
NA,TRBD2,TRBJ2-7,TRBV11-2,CASSLVGLAGAEQYF,TGTGCCAGCAGCTTAGTGGGACTAGCGGGAGCCGAGCAGTACTTC
NA,TRBD2,TRBJ2-1,TRBV12-5,CASGLVLAGGNEQFF,TGTGCTAGTGGTTTGGTACTAGCGGGAGGGAATGAGCAGTTCTTC
NA,TRBD2,TRBJ2-3,TRBV5-1,CASSILAGGLDTQYF,TGCGCCAGCAGCATTCTAGCGGGAGGTTTAGATACGCAGTATTTT
NA,NA,TRBJ2-3,TRBV6-4,CASSTSSVPDTQYF,TGTGCCAGCAGCACTTCTAGCGTTCCAGATACGCAGTATTTT
NA,TRBD1,TRBJ2-7,TRBV5-1,CASRKGGQRTEYEQYF,TGCGCCAGCAGAAAAGGGGGCCAGCGGACTGAGTACGAGCAGTACTTC
NA,TRBD1,TRBJ1-1,TRBV5-1,CASSRSGGNTEAFF,TGCGCCAGCAGCCGGTCAGGGGGGAACACTGAAGCTTTCTTT
NA,TRBD2,TRBJ2-3,TRBV5-1,CASSLRLAGGRTDTQYF,TGCGCCAGCAGCCTGCGACTAGCGGGAGGTCGCACAGATACGCAGTATTTT
NA,NA,TRBJ2-7,TRBV4-2,CASSQVQAGGYEQYF,TGTGCCAGCAGCCAAGTGCAAGCGGGCGGGTACGAGCAGTACTTC
once,NA,TRBJ2-5,TRBV7-8,CASSLRGSRETQYF,TGTGCCAGCAGCTTAAGAGGGTCGAGAGAGACCCAGTACTTC
NA,NA,TRBJ2-3,TRBV12-5,CASGLGGVVDTQYF,TGTGCTAGTGGTTTAGGGGGAGTCGTAGATACGCAGTATTTT
NA,TRBD2,TRBJ2-7,TRBV5-4,CASSLRRERTYEQYF,TGTGCCAGCAGCTTAAGGCGGGAGCGGACCTACGAGCAGTACTTC
few,TRBD1,TRBJ1-1,TRBV11-1,CASSLSRTYRGTEAFF,TGTGCCAGCAGCTTATCGAGGACTTACAGGGGCACTGAAGCTTTCTTT
once,TRBD1,TRBJ1-1,TRBV7-3,CASSSEGQGPEAFF,TGTGCCAGCAGCTCAGAGGGACAGGGGCCTGAAGCTTTCTTT
NA,NA,TRBJ2-1,TRBV25-1,CASSEGKTGTYNEQFF,TGTGCCAGCAGTGAAGGTAAAACAGGGACCTACAATGAGCAGTTCTTC
NA,NA,TRBJ1-1,TRBV4-1,CASSQEGLGQREAFF,TGCGCCAGCAGCCAAGAAGGACTCGGACAGAGAGAAGCTTTCTTT
NA,TRBD1,TRBJ1-2,TRBV5-1,CASSLEKGAQPYGYTF,TGCGCCAGCAGCTTGGAGAAGGGGGCGCAGCCCTATGGCTACACCTTC
NA,TRBD1,TRBJ2-1,TRBV29-1,CSVEGQGAPNNEQFF,TGCAGCGTTGAAGGGCAGGGGGCTCCTAACAATGAGCAGTTCTTC
NA,NA,TRBJ2-1,TRBV7-2,CASSLVVYNNEQFF,TGTGCCAGCAGCTTAGTCGTTTACAACAATGAGCAGTTCTTC
NA,TRBD1,TRBJ2-1,TRBV10-3,CAISDWDRGEDEQFF,TGTGCCATCAGTGACTGGGACAGGGGCGAAGATGAGCAGTTCTTC
few,TRBD1,TRBJ1-1,TRBV19,CASSAWTGIEAFF,TGTGCCAGTAGTGCGTGGACAGGGATCGAAGCTTTCTTT
NA,TRBD2,TRBJ2-7,TRBV5-4,CASRSSGSSYEQYF,TGTGCCAGCAGATCTAGCGGGAGCTCCTACGAGCAGTACTTC
NA,TRBD2,TRBJ2-2,TRBV11-3,CASSLGVGLADDTGELFF,TGTGCCAGCAGCTTAGGGGTTGGGCTAGCGGATGACACCGGGGAGCTGTTTTTT
NA,NA,TRBJ2-1,TRBV5-4,CASSLTGAYNEQFF,TGTGCCAGCAGCTTGACCGGGGCCTACAATGAGCAGTTCTTC
few,TRBD1,TRBJ1-2,TRBV7-9,CASSLATGNYGYTF,TGTGCCAGCAGCTTAGCGACAGGGAACTATGGCTACACCTTC
NA,NA,TRBJ2-3,TRBV18,CASSGADFSTDTQYF,TGTGCCAGCTCAGGAGCGGACTTTAGCACAGATACGCAGTATTTT
NA,TRBD2,TRBJ2-7,TRBV11-1,CASTRLAGTSYEQYF,TGTGCCAGCACCAGACTAGCGGGTACCTCCTACGAGCAGTACTTC
NA,TRBD1,TRBJ1-2,TRBV5-8,CASSQRDSYFYGYTF,TGTGCCAGCAGCCAGAGGGACAGCTATTTCTATGGCTACACCTTC
NA,NA,TRBJ1-6,TRBV9,CASSPTGGSYNSPLHF,TGTGCCAGCAGCCCGACGGGTGGCTCCTATAATTCACCCCTCCACTTT